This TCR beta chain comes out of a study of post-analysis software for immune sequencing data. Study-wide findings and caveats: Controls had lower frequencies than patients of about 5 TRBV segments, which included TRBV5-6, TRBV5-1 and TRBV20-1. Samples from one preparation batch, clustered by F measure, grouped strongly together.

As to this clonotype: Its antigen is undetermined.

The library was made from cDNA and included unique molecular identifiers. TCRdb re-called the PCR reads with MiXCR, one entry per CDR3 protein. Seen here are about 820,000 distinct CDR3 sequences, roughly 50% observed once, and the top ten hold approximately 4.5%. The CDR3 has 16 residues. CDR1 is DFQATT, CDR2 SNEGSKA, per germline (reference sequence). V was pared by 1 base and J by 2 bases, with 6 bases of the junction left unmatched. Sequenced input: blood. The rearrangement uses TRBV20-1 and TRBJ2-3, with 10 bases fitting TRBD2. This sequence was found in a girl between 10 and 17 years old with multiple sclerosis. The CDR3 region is CSARAPGLAITDTQYF. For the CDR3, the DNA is TGCAGTGCTAGAGCACCGGGACTAGCGATCACAGATACGCAGTATTTT.